These T cell receptor beta chains were read from a single sample in a study of shared clonotypes between healthy human individuals. Method: immunoSEQ multiplex PCR; TCRdb's copy keeps in-frame clones and lacks some. The sample holds 2 million to 2.5 million clones; approximately 96% are singletons and the top ten take approximately 0.13%. The sample was naive CD4+ T cells sorted from blood. The receptors originated from a man younger than 35 in good health. Each CDR3 is given with its conserved first and last residue. The D gene is left open where the match is weak. For some rows the clone size is stated as once, few or many, or as a class when expanded; others skip it.

CDR3nt: TGTGCCTGCAAACAGGAAGGATATGGGAACACTGAAGCTTTCTTT
CDR3aa: CACKQEGYGNTEAFF
j_gene: TRBJ1-1
d_gene: .
v_gene: TRBV30
abundance: .

CDR3nt: TGTGCCAGCAGCTTAGGGGGAGCCGGGTCCCACACTGAAGCTTTCTTT
CDR3aa: CASSLGGAGSHTEAFF
j_gene: TRBJ1-1
d_gene: .
v_gene: TRBV7-9
abundance: .

CDR3nt: TGTGCCAGCTCACCAGGAGCGGGGGGGACAGATACGCAGTATTTT
CDR3aa: CASSPGAGGTDTQYF
j_gene: TRBJ2-3
d_gene: TRBD2
v_gene: TRBV18
abundance: .

CDR3nt: TGTGCCAGCAGTTATTCGACAGCGTCTGGGGCCAACGTCCTGACTTTC
CDR3aa: CASSYSTASGANVLTF
j_gene: TRBJ2-6
d_gene: .
v_gene: TRBV6-5
abundance: .

CDR3nt: TGTGCCAGTAGTATTGAAAACTATGAGCAGTTCTTC
CDR3aa: CASSIENYEQFF
j_gene: TRBJ2-1
d_gene: .
v_gene: TRBV19
abundance: .

CDR3nt: TGTGCCAGCACCGAATTCGGGGGGGGCCTAACTATCTTC
CDR3aa: CASTEFGGGLTIF
j_gene: TRBJ2-1
d_gene: TRBD2
v_gene: TRBV2
abundance: .

CDR3nt: TGCAGCGTCAGCATAGCCAAAAACATTCAGTACTTC
CDR3aa: CSVSIAKNIQYF
j_gene: TRBJ2-4
d_gene: .
v_gene: TRBV29-1
abundance: .

CDR3nt: TGCGCCAGCAGCCCATATAGCTCCTATAATTCACCCCTCCACTTT
CDR3aa: CASSPYSSYNSPLHF
j_gene: TRBJ1-6
d_gene: .
v_gene: TRBV5-1
abundance: .

CDR3nt: TGCGCCAGCAGCCCCCGTGGAGCCACTGAAGCTTTCTTT
CDR3aa: CASSPRGATEAFF
j_gene: TRBJ1-1
d_gene: .
v_gene: TRBV5-1
abundance: .

CDR3nt: TGCGCCAGCAGCCAAGATTTTCGCCAGGGAGGCTATGGCTACACCTTC
CDR3aa: CASSQDFRQGGYGYTF
j_gene: TRBJ1-2
d_gene: .
v_gene: TRBV4-3
abundance: .

CDR3nt: TGTGCCAGCAGCCCCGGGGGGATGACCTACAATGAGCAGTTCTTC
CDR3aa: CASSPGGMTYNEQFF
j_gene: TRBJ2-1
d_gene: TRBD2
v_gene: TRBV28
abundance: .

CDR3nt: TGTGCCTGGAGTAGCGGGAGTGGATATGATGAGCAGTTCTTC
CDR3aa: CAWSSGSGYDEQFF
j_gene: TRBJ2-1
d_gene: TRBD2
v_gene: TRBV30
abundance: .

CDR3nt: TGTGCCAGCAGTCACTCCCAAGAGACCCAGTACTTC
CDR3aa: CASSHSQETQYF
j_gene: TRBJ2-5
d_gene: .
v_gene: TRBV6-5
abundance: .

CDR3nt: TGTGCCAGCAGTTACGGTTCGGGCAGTGTCTCACCCCTCCACTTT
CDR3aa: CASSYGSGSVSPLHF
j_gene: TRBJ1-6
d_gene: .
v_gene: TRBV6-5
abundance: .

CDR3nt: TGTGCCAGCAGCTTAGGGACTAACGCCGGGAATGAGCAGTTCTTC
CDR3aa: CASSLGTNAGNEQFF
j_gene: TRBJ2-1
d_gene: .
v_gene: TRBV11-3
abundance: .

CDR3nt: TGTGCCAGCAGCTTGGGTTCGAACGCTGACACAGATACGCAGTATTTT
CDR3aa: CASSLGSNADTDTQYF
j_gene: TRBJ2-3
d_gene: .
v_gene: TRBV5-4
abundance: .

CDR3nt: TGTGCCAGCAGTTTAGGTACCGGGGCAGGGAACACTGAAGCTTTCTTT
CDR3aa: CASSLGTGAGNTEAFF
j_gene: TRBJ1-1
d_gene: .
v_gene: TRBV28
abundance: .

CDR3nt: TGTGCCTGGAGTGAAGGTTTTCAGCCCCAGCATTTT
CDR3aa: CAWSEGFQPQHF
j_gene: TRBJ1-5
d_gene: .
v_gene: TRBV30
abundance: .

CDR3nt: TGTGCCAGTGGGCAGGGGGGTCTCCAGCCCCAGCATTTT
CDR3aa: CASGQGGLQPQHF
j_gene: TRBJ1-5
d_gene: TRBD1
v_gene: TRBV19
abundance: .

CDR3nt: TGCACCAGCAGCTCGATTAGCGGGGGGGCCCACAATGAGCAGTTCTTC
CDR3aa: CTSSSISGGAHNEQFF
j_gene: TRBJ2-1
d_gene: TRBD2
v_gene: TRBV5-1
abundance: .

CDR3nt: TGTGCCAGCAGTGATCAGCGGGGGGCCTTCGGGGAGCAGTTCTTC
CDR3aa: CASSDQRGAFGEQFF
j_gene: TRBJ2-1
d_gene: TRBD2
v_gene: TRBV25-1
abundance: .

CDR3nt: TGTGCCAGCAGCCCGCGCGGGGGCGTTCAAGAGACCCAGTACTTC
CDR3aa: CASSPRGGVQETQYF
j_gene: TRBJ2-5
d_gene: .
v_gene: TRBV7-8
abundance: once

CDR3nt: TGTGCCTGGTCGAGGGGTAGCACAGATACGCAGTATTTT
CDR3aa: CAWSRGSTDTQYF
j_gene: TRBJ2-3
d_gene: .
v_gene: TRBV30
abundance: .

CDR3nt: TGTGCCAGCAGTAGTTTGGGCGTCTCTGGAAACACCATATATTTT
CDR3aa: CASSSLGVSGNTIYF
j_gene: TRBJ1-3
d_gene: .
v_gene: TRBV27
abundance: .

CDR3nt: TGTGCCAGCAGCTTAGATACGGGAGGGTACAATGAGCAGTTCTTC
CDR3aa: CASSLDTGGYNEQFF
j_gene: TRBJ2-1
d_gene: TRBD2
v_gene: TRBV11-2
abundance: .

CDR3nt: TGTGCCTGGAGCTACAGCGGCGGCTACACCTTC
CDR3aa: CAWSYSGGYTF
j_gene: TRBJ1-2
d_gene: .
v_gene: TRBV30
abundance: .

CDR3nt: TGTGCCAGCAGCTTAGCGAGTAGCGGTAGCTCCTACGAGCAGTACTTC
CDR3aa: CASSLASSGSSYEQYF
j_gene: TRBJ2-7
d_gene: .
v_gene: TRBV7-6
abundance: .

CDR3nt: TGTGCCAGCAGCCGGGCTACGGACAGGGGCACTGAAGCTTTCTTT
CDR3aa: CASSRATDRGTEAFF
j_gene: TRBJ1-1
d_gene: TRBD1
v_gene: TRBV6-5
abundance: once

CDR3nt: TGTGCCAGCAGCTTGGAGGGACAGGACTATGGCTACACCTTC
CDR3aa: CASSLEGQDYGYTF
j_gene: TRBJ1-2
d_gene: TRBD1
v_gene: TRBV5-5
abundance: .

CDR3nt: TGTGCCAGCAGTTACGAGCCGGGACAGGGGATGAATGAGCAGTTCTTC
CDR3aa: CASSYEPGQGMNEQFF
j_gene: TRBJ2-1
d_gene: TRBD1
v_gene: TRBV6-5
abundance: .

CDR3nt: TGTGCCAGTAGTCCGGGAACAGGGGATCAGCCCCAGCATTTT
CDR3aa: CASSPGTGDQPQHF
j_gene: TRBJ1-5
d_gene: TRBD1
v_gene: TRBV19
abundance: .

CDR3nt: TGTGCCAGCAGTTACTCCGCAGCCAGTTATGGCTACACCTTC
CDR3aa: CASSYSAASYGYTF
j_gene: TRBJ1-2
d_gene: .
v_gene: TRBV6-5
abundance: .

CDR3nt: TGTGCCAGCAGTAACAGCGGGGGGGCCGTGGAGACCCAGTACTTC
CDR3aa: CASSNSGGAVETQYF
j_gene: TRBJ2-5
d_gene: TRBD2
v_gene: TRBV2
abundance: .

CDR3nt: TGCGCCAGCAGCTTGTTGGGGGAGCAGTACTTC
CDR3aa: CASSLLGEQYF
j_gene: TRBJ2-7
d_gene: .
v_gene: TRBV5-1
abundance: .

CDR3nt: TGTGCCAGCAGCTCGACAGCCTACAATCAGCCCCAGCATTTT
CDR3aa: CASSSTAYNQPQHF
j_gene: TRBJ1-5
d_gene: .
v_gene: TRBV5-6
abundance: .

CDR3nt: TGTGCCAGCAGTTCCCCCTCCCGTGGTGGGGCCGGGGAGCTGTTTTTT
CDR3aa: CASSSPSRGGAGELFF
j_gene: TRBJ2-2
d_gene: .
v_gene: TRBV28
abundance: once

CDR3nt: TGTGCCAGCACAACCGACCCCTACGAGCAGTACTTC
CDR3aa: CASTTDPYEQYF
j_gene: TRBJ2-7
d_gene: .
v_gene: TRBV28
abundance: .

CDR3nt: TGTGCCAGCAGCCGGGACAGCCTCAATCAGCCCCAGCATTTT
CDR3aa: CASSRDSLNQPQHF
j_gene: TRBJ1-5
d_gene: TRBD1
v_gene: TRBV11-2
abundance: .

CDR3nt: TGTGCCAGCAGCCCTGCCCAAACAGCCTACGAGCAGTACTTC
CDR3aa: CASSPAQTAYEQYF
j_gene: TRBJ2-7
d_gene: .
v_gene: TRBV28
abundance: .

CDR3nt: TGTGCCAGCAGTCCCTACCGACAGGGGACCTACGAGCAGTACTTC
CDR3aa: CASSPYRQGTYEQYF
j_gene: TRBJ2-7
d_gene: TRBD1
v_gene: TRBV28
abundance: .

CDR3nt: TGTGCCAGCAGTACGTCCGGACAGGGGTACGAGCAGTACTTC
CDR3aa: CASSTSGQGYEQYF
j_gene: TRBJ2-7
d_gene: TRBD1
v_gene: TRBV6-5
abundance: .

CDR3nt: TGCGCCAGCAGCCAAGATTATCAGGCGGAGAGCTACGAGCAGTACTTC
CDR3aa: CASSQDYQAESYEQYF
j_gene: TRBJ2-7
d_gene: .
v_gene: TRBV4-3
abundance: .

CDR3nt: TGTGCCAGCAGCTTGGGAGGGAGGTCAGAGACCCAGTACTTC
CDR3aa: CASSLGGRSETQYF
j_gene: TRBJ2-5
d_gene: .
v_gene: TRBV5-4
abundance: .

CDR3nt: TGTGCCAGCAGCTCAGCAGGGACCCTTGGGGAGCTGTTTTTT
CDR3aa: CASSSAGTLGELFF
j_gene: TRBJ2-2
d_gene: .
v_gene: TRBV28
abundance: .

CDR3nt: TGTGCCAGCAGTCACAGGGTCGGGTATTCACCCCTCCACTTT
CDR3aa: CASSHRVGYSPLHF
j_gene: TRBJ1-6
d_gene: .
v_gene: TRBV5-8
abundance: .

CDR3nt: TGCGCCAGCAGCCCGGGACCTGTTGGTGAAAAACTGTTTTTT
CDR3aa: CASSPGPVGEKLFF
j_gene: TRBJ1-4
d_gene: .
v_gene: TRBV4-1
abundance: .

CDR3nt: TGTGCCAGCAGTTTAAGGTACGAGCAGTACTTC
CDR3aa: CASSLRYEQYF
j_gene: TRBJ2-7
d_gene: .
v_gene: TRBV28
abundance: .

CDR3nt: TGCAGCGTGCGGCTGGGGAGCAATCAGCCCCAGCATTTT
CDR3aa: CSVRLGSNQPQHF
j_gene: TRBJ1-5
d_gene: .
v_gene: TRBV29-1
abundance: .

CDR3nt: TGTGCCAGCTCACTTACAGGGGCGGCTAACTATGGCTACACCTTC
CDR3aa: CASSLTGAANYGYTF
j_gene: TRBJ1-2
d_gene: TRBD1
v_gene: TRBV18
abundance: .

CDR3nt: TGTGCCAGCACGCGGGGATCCACTGAAGCTTTCTTT
CDR3aa: CASTRGSTEAFF
j_gene: TRBJ1-1
d_gene: .
v_gene: TRBV28
abundance: .

CDR3nt: TGTGCCTGGAGTGTCTCAGCCCGGGGAGCTTTCTTT
CDR3aa: CAWSVSARGAFF
j_gene: TRBJ1-1
d_gene: .
v_gene: TRBV30
abundance: .

CDR3nt: TGTGCCAGCAGCGTCGGACAGGGGGCGGACAATGAGCAGTTCTTC
CDR3aa: CASSVGQGADNEQFF
j_gene: TRBJ2-1
d_gene: TRBD1
v_gene: TRBV9
abundance: .

CDR3nt: TGTGCCAGCAGGGGAGGGACAGGGGCAAACATTCAGTACTTC
CDR3aa: CASRGGTGANIQYF
j_gene: TRBJ2-4
d_gene: TRBD1
v_gene: TRBV28
abundance: .

CDR3nt: TGTGCCATCAGTGCCCAAACAGCAAAGTACACTGAAGCTTTCTTT
CDR3aa: CAISAQTAKYTEAFF
j_gene: TRBJ1-1
d_gene: .
v_gene: TRBV10-3
abundance: .